Shown below are 32 T cell receptor beta chains from a single sample sequenced in a study of regulatory T cells in long-lasting Graves disease. Time point: newly diagnosed GD, antithyroid drugs for less than 3 months. Isolated PBMC RNA provided the starting material for the TCR library. Construction of TCR beta libraries relied on iRepertoire HTBI primers and on Arm-PCR targeting CDR3 regions. MiXCR, run by TCRdb on the multiplex PCR reads, gives a single entry per CDR3 protein. The table includes 350,000 to 550,000 distinct CDR3 sequences, less than 15% detected once. These same records also appear under a second study, on T cells in Graves' hyperthyroidism and ophthalmopathy.

The sample here was peripheral blood mononuclear cells (PBMCs), taken at new diagnosis, from a patient treated with antithyroid drugs. The origin of the receptors is a woman in her forties or fifties with Graves disease.

This clonotype showed up many times. V gene TRBV2 combines with J gene TRBJ2-3, with TRBD2 matching over 12 bases. The J segment lost 5 bases and the V segment lost 1 base, leaving 1 base of the junction unmatched. The germline gives CDR1 SNHLY, CDR2 FYNNEI. CDR3 length equals 15 residues. CDR3 amino acids: CASSEGGLAGDTQYF. The CDR3 DNA reads as TGTGCCAGCAGTGAAGGGGGACTAGCGGGAGATACGCAGTATTTT.

The chain uses TRBV18 and TRBJ2-5; no definite D call. The germline V gene encodes CDR1 KGHSH and CDR2 LQKENI. There are 14 residues in the CDR3. V lost 4 bases and J lost 5, with 14 bases in between. CDR3 in amino acids: CASSLSRSDETQYF. The CDR3 bases are TGTGCCAGCTCACTAAGCCGGTCGGACGAGACCCAGTACTTC.

There are many counts of this clonotype. The rearrangement joins TRBV11-2 to TRBJ1-1; D perhaps matches TRBD1 (6 bases). Trimming took 7 bases from V and 0 from J, leaving 21 bases between them. CDR3 length equals 17 residues. Germline loops: CDR1 SGHAT, CDR2 FQNNGV. CDR3 coding DNA: TGTGCCAGCACCGAAGGGGGGGGCCGCGTCATGAACACTGAAGCTTTCTTT. Residues: CASTEGGGRVMNTEAFF.

Ten or more counts support this clonotype. The chain uses TRBV2 and TRBJ2-5, with TRBD1 identical over 9 bases. V trimming: 5 bases; J trimming: 1 base; junction bases outside the gene matches: 17. Germline V CDR1 and CDR2: SNHLY, FYNNEI. This CDR3 comprises 19 residues. The CDR3 loop reads CASSLSGTGTWGLQETQYF. The CDR3 bases are TGTGCCAGCAGTCTATCAGGGACAGGGACTTGGGGGCTCCAAGAGACCCAGTACTTC.

The chain has TRBV20-1 and TRBJ1-1, with D uncertain. V was shortened by 3 bases and J by 1 base, with 12 bases between the two germline ends. From germline, CDR1 is DFQATT and CDR2 SNEGSKA (reference sequence). This CDR3 is 14 amino acids long. The CDR3 DNA sequence: TGCAGTGCTAGCCCAAATTACGGGAACACTGAAGCTTTCTTT. It yields the protein CSASPNYGNTEAFF.

This chain uses TRBV27 with TRBJ1-1; possible D gene TRBD1, 6 bases. The CDR3 totals 12 residues. Germline assignment: CDR1 MNHEY and CDR2 SMNVEV (reference sequence). Deletions cut 5 bases from V and 8 bases from J, with 12 bases between. In nucleotides, the CDR3 is TGTGCCAGCAGTGCGGACAGAGAAGAAGCTTTCTTT. Translation: CASSADREEAFF.

The sample holds many counts of this clonotype. The chain recombines TRBV12-3 or TRBV12-4 with TRBJ1-6; D ambiguous. The CDR3 has 12 residues. Between the trimmed V and J ends, which lost 6 bases and 5 bases, there was a span of 5 bases. In nucleotides, the CDR3 is TGTGCCAGCAGCTTGGATAATTCACCCCTCCACTTT. Its translation: CASSLDNSPLHF.

Ten or more counts support this clonotype. This sequence joins TRBV7-2 and TRBJ2-1, with a tentative D call TRBD2 (6 bases). Germline V gene lookup returns CDR1 SGHTA and CDR2 FQGNSA. Trimming took off 1 base at V and 0 bases at J, with 13 bases between the two ends. The CDR3 contains 17 residues. The CDR3 region is CASSLVFVTSSYNEQFF. CDR3 bases: TGTGCCAGCAGCTTAGTATTCGTGACTAGCTCCTACAATGAGCAGTTCTTC.

This clonotype showed up just a few times. The chain recombines TRBV6-2 or TRBV6-3 with TRBJ2-2; 7 nucleotides agree with TRBD1. V lost 6 bases and J lost 0; bases outside the gene matches: 7. The germline V gene encodes CDR1 MNHEY and CDR2 SVGEGT. The CDR3 covers 16 residues. The CDR3 region is CASSRQGPTNTGELFF. DNA for the CDR3: TGTGCCAGCAGCAGACAGGGCCCGACGAACACCGGGGAGCTGTTTTTT.

Of note for this clonotype: The CDR3 end shows no conserved phenylalanine or tryptophan, and so a read error is likely. The rearrangement links TRBV29-1 to TRBJ2-7; maybe TRBD2 (6 bases). The CDR3 totals 12 residues. Germline V lookup: CDR1 SQVTM, CDR2 ANQGSEA. Trimming shortened V by 1 base and J by 7 bases, and 11 bases separated the two germline ends. The CDR3 nucleotides read TGCAGCGTTGAAGTCGTCGCGGGAGAGCAGTACCTC. Amino acid sequence: CSVEVVAGEQYL.

Details on this clonotype: At one of its ends the junction is not consistent with the germline gene, which may arise from a read error. CDR3 region: CASSYGLGPLDEQYF. CDR3 nucleotides: TGTGCTAGCAGCTATGGACTAGGGCCCCTCGACGAGCAGTACTTC. V is TRBV7-7 and J is TRBJ2-7; 7 bases match TRBD2. The CDR3 is 15 amino acids. The germline V gene encodes CDR1 SSHAT and CDR2 FNYEAQ (reference sequence).

The chain carries TRBV19 and TRBJ2-1, with D hard to call. The germline CDR1 and CDR2 sequences are LNHDA and SQIVND (reference sequence). Deletions cut 3 bases from V and 3 bases from J, with 9 bases between. CDR3 size: 14 residues. The CDR3 nucleotides read TGTGCCAGTAGTATGGGTGGCGACTACAATGAGCAGTTCTTC. This gives the protein CASSMGGDYNEQFF.

This chain links TRBV9 with TRBJ2-2, with D perhaps TRBD1 or TRBD2 (5 bases each). V lost 0 bases, J lost 1 base, and 7 bases lay in between. The CDR3 contains 15 residues. In germline, CDR1 is SGDLS, CDR2 YYNGEE. The CDR3 sequence: CASSVGGWNTGELFF. CDR3 coding DNA: TGTGCCAGCAGCGTAGGGGGGTGGAACACCGGGGAGCTGTTTTTT.

In its sample, this clonotype was seen a few times. This rearrangement joins TRBV10-3 to TRBJ1-1; D perhaps matches TRBD1 (6 bases). Germline CDR1 ENHRY, CDR2 SYGVKD. The CDR3 runs to 13 residues. Between the trimmed V and J ends, which lost 10 bases and 3 bases, there was a span of 15 bases. The CDR3 region is CATRAGAHTEAFF. The CDR3 nucleotides read TGTGCCACCCGAGCGGGGGCTCACACTGAAGCTTTCTTT.

The sample holds many counts of this clonotype. The rearrangement links TRBV11-3 to TRBJ2-1; 7 positions match TRBD1. V gave up 4 bases and J gave up 0 bases; unmatched junction bases: 3. The CDR3 is 15 amino acids. Germline assignment: CDR1 SGHNT and CDR2 YENEEA. The CDR3 nucleotides read TGTGCCAGCAGCTCCGACAGGGTCTCCTACAATGAGCAGTTCTTC. Translation gives CASSSDRVSYNEQFF.

Ten or more counts support this clonotype. V is TRBV6-5 and J is TRBJ1-1; the match to TRBD1 covers 9 bases. The germline gives CDR1 MNHEY, CDR2 SVGAGI. V shed 1 base and J 6 bases; nucleotides not matched to a gene: 3. The CDR3 extends over 14 amino acids. The CDR3 region has the DNA TGTGCCAGCAGTTACTGGGACAGGGCCTCTGAAGCTTTCTTT. Translating gives CASSYWDRASEAFF.

CDR3 DNA: TGTGCCAGCAGCTTAGCCATCCTAGCGGGAGCATTGAGGGAGCAGTACTTC. Translated: CASSLAILAGALREQYF. The rearrangement links TRBV7-2 to TRBJ2-7; TRBD2 matches at 10 bases. This CDR3 has 17 amino acids. V shed 0 bases and J 7 bases; nucleotides not matched to a gene: 12. Per germline, CDR1 SGHTA and CDR2 FQGNSA.

This clonotype was seen at least ten times. The chain couples TRBV5-1 to TRBJ2-2; 9 bases are a match to TRBD1. CDR1 SGHRS and CDR2 YFSETQ come from the germline V gene. The CDR3 totals 16 residues. Unmatched junction bases numbered 10, after V lost 7 bases and J lost 3 bases. The CDR3 spells CASLAGTGSYTGELFF. DNA for the CDR3: TGCGCCAGCTTGGCCGGGACAGGGTCTTACACCGGGGAGCTGTTTTTT.

This clonotype has only a few counts. The chain carries TRBV2 and TRBJ2-1; either TRBD1 or TRBD2 may fit D (8 bases each). The CDR3 is 15 amino acids. V lost 8 bases and J lost 4, with 18 bases in between. The V gene's germline CDR1 is SNHLY and CDR2 FYNNEI. The CDR3 spells CASRSGGTGYNEQFF. The CDR3 DNA reads TGTGCCAGCCGGTCGGGAGGGACAGGTTACAATGAGCAGTTCTTC.

In its sample, this clonotype was seen many times. One junction end does not reproduce the germline sequence, and a read error may be involved. The V call is TRBV5-1, the J call TRBJ1-4, with D tentatively TRBD1 (5 bases). The CDR3 runs 13 residues. CDR1 SGHRS and CDR2 YFSETQ come from the germline V gene. CDR3 bases: TGTGCCAGCCGCAGGGCGACTAATGAAAAACTGTTTTTT. It codes for CASRRATNEKLFF.

This clonotype has just a few counts. V and J are TRBV7-8 and TRBJ2-7; D unresolved. The CDR3 loop spans 15 amino acids. V gave up 0 bases and J gave up 2 bases, with 11 bases separating them. Germline CDR1 is SGHVS and CDR2 is FQNEAQ. In nucleotides, the CDR3 is TGTGCCAGCAGCTTAGCGGACCTCGGCGCCTACGAGCAGTACTTC. Its translation is CASSLADLGAYEQYF.

For this clonotype: A much larger clonotype is one base distant, so this may be a read error. This chain uses TRBV20-1 with TRBJ1-5; D gene ambiguous. V lost 1 base to trimming and J lost 5 bases, with 12 bases between them. The CDR3 runs 14 residues. CDR1 is DFQATT, CDR2 SNEGSKA, per germline (reference sequence). This CDR3 reads CSARAQKRDQPQHF. The CDR3 DNA reads as TGCAGTGCTAGAGCACAAAAAAGGGATCAGCCCCAGCATTTT.

V gene TRBV2 combines with J gene TRBJ2-7; 14 bases match TRBD2. Per the germline V gene, CDR1 is SNHLY and CDR2 is FYNNEI. The CDR3 has 15 amino acids. V dropped 6 bases and J dropped 6; count of bases not matched to a gene: 7. The DNA of the CDR3 is TGTGCCAGCAGGCCGGGACTAGCGGGAGTCGGCGAGCAGTACTTC. Translation gives CASRPGLAGVGEQYF.

The chain combines TRBV7-9 with TRBJ1-2; 9 positions match TRBD1. CDR3 length equals 14 residues. V shed 5 bases, J shed 4 bases, and the junction held 5 bases outside the gene matches. From germline, CDR1 is SEHNR and CDR2 FQNEAQ (reference sequence). CDR3 DNA sequence: TGTGCCAGCAGCCCGGACAGGGGCCCCTATGGCTACACCTTC. This sequence encodes CASSPDRGPYGYTF. The full variable domain, in which reference TRBV7-9 and TRBJ1-2 provide the parts outside the CDR3, is DTGVSQNPRHKITKRGQNVTFRCDPISEHNRLYWYRQTLGQGPEFLTYFQNEAQLEKSRLLSDRFSAERPKGSFSTLEIQRTEQGDSAMYLCASSPDRGPYGYTFGSGTRLTVV.

The sample holds many counts of this clonotype. V and J are TRBV7-9 and TRBJ2-1, with 11 bases lining up with TRBD2. CDR3 length equals 19 residues. Trimming removed 2 bases from V and 2 bases from J; junction bases left unmatched: 11. Germline V gene data show CDR1 as SEHNR and CDR2 as FQNEAQ (reference sequence). The CDR3 spells CASSLQGLAGFGTYNEQFF. In DNA, the CDR3 is TGTGCCAGCAGCTTACAAGGACTAGCGGGCTTCGGGACCTACAATGAGCAGTTCTTC.

Comments on this clonotype: One base away lies a much larger clone, so this may be a sequencing read error. J is TRBJ1-6 and V is TRBV12-3 or TRBV12-4; D unclear. This CDR3 region has 15 residues. V lost 6 bases to trimming and J lost 0 bases, with 9 bases between them. The DNA for the CDR3 is TGTGCCAGCAGCCTCCGGGGCTCCTATAATTCACCCCTCCACTTT. This sequence encodes CASSLRGSYNSPLHF.

This clonotype occurred a few times. The CDR3 nucleotides are TGCGCCAGCCGCGTAGAATTAAACAATGAGCAGTTCTTC. It specifies CASRVELNNEQFF. This chain uses TRBV5-1 with TRBJ2-1; D is unresolved. Germline CDR1 is SGHRS and CDR2 is YFSETQ. V was cut by 7 bases and J by 5 bases, with 13 bases left in between. The CDR3 runs 13 residues.

V gene TRBV5-1 combines with J gene TRBJ1-1, with D tentatively TRBD1 (5 bases). From germline, CDR1 is SGHRS and CDR2 YFSETQ. Trimming pared 0 bases from V and 0 bases from J, leaving 12 bases between. The CDR3 runs to 16 residues. CDR3 residues: CASSLGVAGMNTEAFF. CDR3 DNA: TGCGCCAGCAGCTTGGGGGTTGCAGGGATGAACACTGAAGCTTTCTTT.

This clonotype was counted many times. The rearrangement links TRBV12-3 or TRBV12-4 to TRBJ2-1; D not certain. Between the trimmed V and J ends, which lost 5 bases and 0 bases, there was a span of 8 bases. The CDR3 consists of 14 residues. The CDR3 loop is CASSPARSYNEQFF. CDR3 bases: TGTGCCAGCAGTCCAGCCCGCTCCTACAATGAGCAGTTCTTC.

The chain combines TRBV19 with TRBJ2-7; D could derive from TRBD1 or TRBD2 (6 bases each). This CDR3 is 17 amino acids long. V was cut by 4 bases and J by 3 bases, with 22 bases left in between. Germline-derived CDR1 and CDR2 are LNHDA and SQIVND (reference sequence). The CDR3 DNA is TGTGCCAGTAGTAACTTTTTGGGGGGCTCCTTTGGCTACGAGCAGTACTTC. It encodes CASSNFLGGSFGYEQYF.

The V gene is TRBV4-1, the J gene TRBJ2-1; 14 bases fit TRBD2. V shed 3 bases and J 8 bases; nucleotides not matched to a gene: 6. Germline assignment: CDR1 MGHRA and CDR2 YSYEKL. This CDR3 contains 16 residues. The CDR3 nucleotides read TGCGCCAGCAGCCACGGCGGGACTAGCGGGAGCGATGAGCAGTTCTTC. Its translation is CASSHGGTSGSDEQFF.

This clonotype has ten or more counts. This chain connects TRBV28 to TRBJ2-3; the D is unclear. The CDR3 contains 12 residues. Germline CDR1 MDHEN, CDR2 SYDVKM. Trimming stripped 6 bases from V and 2 bases from J, with 6 bases between. The CDR3 here is CASSLPTDTQYF. The CDR3 nucleotides read TGTGCCAGCAGCTTACCCACAGATACGCAGTATTTT.